This T cell receptor (beta chain) emerged from a study of T-cell reconstitution after alpha-beta-depleted transplantation in children. Trimming took 1 base from V and 6 from J, leaving 10 bases between them. Per germline, CDR1 LNHNV and CDR2 YYDKDF (reference sequence). The length of the CDR3 is 13 residues. Study-level findings and limits: Reportedly, roughly two months post-transplant, alpha-beta T cells arose from several hundred expanded graft clones. Once a year had passed after transplant, T-cell counts and diversity came mostly from newly produced T cells. The study traced high day-60 TCRbeta diversity in some patients to surviving recipient T cells and thymic progenitors.

Points on this clonotype: Antigen: not known.

Preparation of the TCRbeta library used unique molecular identifiers. TCRdb processed the PCR reads anew with MiXCR; each CDR3 protein has one entry. This sample has over 85,000 distinct CDR3 sequences, with roughly 6% found just once. The clonotype comes from a female patient between 2 and 10 years old who had a stem cell transplant for Fanconi anemia, so the T cells may come from the graft donor. This sequence joins TRBV15 and TRBJ2-7; no clear D. The sequences come from PBMCs, mostly from graft donor cells, collected 60 days after TCRalphabeta/CD19-depleted stem cell transplant. CDR3 nucleotides: TGTGCCACCAGCAGAGCCCCAGGTTCCGAGCAGTACTTC. This encodes CATSRAPGSEQYF.